Given below is one T cell receptor beta chain in context. From germline, CDR1 is SQVTM and CDR2 ANQGSEA. The CDR3 is made up of 13 amino acids. The V end lost 7 bases, the J end lost 4 bases, and 14 bases lay between the germline ends. Libraries were prepared by immunoSEQ multiplex PCR; TCRdb keeps only in-frame clonotypes and omits some of them. In the table there are about 67,000 clones, about 89% of which are singletons. These data are taken from a study of OX40 agonist ivuxolimab in advanced cancers. For the study at large: A history of anti-PD-1, anti-PD-L1 or anti-CTLA-4 therapy was acceptable, and over 35% had some.

The material sequenced was CD4+ or CD8+ T cells sorted from blood, taken in a trial of the OX40 agonist ivuxolimab. The chain is built from TRBV29-1 and TRBJ1-5, with a weak D call TRBD1 (6 bases). The sequence was collected from an adult with an advanced solid tumor such as melanoma, head and neck, liver or kidney cancer. The CDR3 loop reads CSASGQPNQPQHF. The CDR3 DNA is TGCAGCGCCTCCGGACAGCCAAATCAGCCCCAGCATTTT.